This TCR beta chain is drawn from a study of beta chain features in type 1 diabetes. Study-wide results and limits: Shorter templates might be favored by PCR, and equally so in patients and in controls. Type 1 diabetes patients showed a moderate but significant shortening of TCRB CDR3s in all four CD4+ subsets. In type 1 diabetes patients, VDJ junctions had fewer insertions; deletions at these junctions were more frequent.

Staining for CD45RO/CCR7/CD25/CD127/CD95/CD27 allowed sorting of CD4+ naive, central memory, regulatory and stem cell-like memory cells. Expressed TCRB transcripts were sequenced because the isolated RNA had all been reverse transcribed beforehand. Data came from immunoSEQ multiplex PCR; TCRdb stores just in-frame clones and leaves some out. The repertoire holds more than 95,000 clones, with roughly 28% as singletons. Per the germline V gene, CDR1 is SGHVS and CDR2 is FQNEAQ. This CDR3 region has 15 residues. Trimming took off 4 bases at V and 4 bases at J, with 16 bases between the two ends. With regard to this clone: Its target is unknown.

The TCR sequence derives from a woman under 30 with type 1 diabetes. Input material: central memory CD4+ T cells from blood. The chain couples TRBV7-8 to TRBJ1-1, with D tentatively TRBD1 (6 bases). The CDR3 is CASSSEQGAGTEAFF. The CDR3 DNA follows: TGTGCCAGCAGCTCGGAACAGGGCGCGGGCACTGAAGCTTTCTTT.